The subject of this entry is one TCR beta chain. Germline assignment: CDR1 GTSNPN and CDR2 SVGIG (reference sequence). CDR3 size: 15 residues. V dropped 4 bases and J dropped 0 bases, with 15 bases sitting between them. These data belong to a study of Ad26.COV2.S vaccination and SARS-CoV-2 variants. Treatment: some 19 received Ad26.COV2.S at low or high dose, single or two shots; roughly five received placebo; per-sample allocation not given. Sampling took place 63 days after the first vaccine or placebo injection. Produced via immunoSEQ multiplex PCR; TCRdb's table is partial and in-frame only. The table lists roughly 500,000 clones, approximately 90% of them singletons.

Sequenced material: peripheral blood, taken in a trial of Ad26.COV2.S vaccine versus placebo. The TCR comes from a person between 18 and 65 years old who received the Ad26.COV2.S COVID-19 vaccine or a placebo. The chain couples TRBV30 to TRBJ1-1; D remains unclear. This chain's CDR3 is CAWMRAVLMNTEAFF. The DNA for the CDR3 is TGTGCCTGGATGAGGGCAGTCCTCATGAACACTGAAGCTTTCTTT.